The 26 T cell receptor beta chains presented below share a single source sample, sequenced in a study of lymphopenia after photon versus proton radiotherapy. Clones were read by immunoSEQ multiplex PCR, and TCRdb kept only the in-frame ones, dropping some. The table shows 43,000 or so clones, with approximately 83% occurring only once. This specimen consisted of peripheral blood, obtained from a patient treated with photon-based radiotherapy. The receptors stem from a man between 40 and 49 years old with gastric cancer.

This chain connects TRBV7-2 to TRBJ1-1; no clear D. The CDR3 contains 13 residues. With 4 bases removed from V and 0 bases from J, the gap between germline ends came to 6 bases. Germline V gene lookup returns CDR1 SGHTA and CDR2 FQGNSA. Here the CDR3 reads CASSWYLNTEAFF. Here the CDR3 DNA reads TGTGCCAGCAGCTGGTATTTGAACACTGAAGCTTTCTTT.

This clone was seen just once. The chain is built from TRBV4-2 and TRBJ1-4, with D tentatively TRBD1 (5 bases). Germline V lookup: CDR1 LGHNA, CDR2 YNFKEQ. The CDR3 totals 15 residues. The V end lost 0 bases, the J end lost 3 bases, and 8 bases lay between the germline ends. The CDR3: CASSQDGGSNEKLFF. CDR3 nucleotides: TGTGCCAGCAGCCAAGACGGGGGGTCTAATGAAAAACTGTTTTTT.

This chain joins TRBV11-1 and TRBJ2-2; tentative D call: TRBD2 (7 bases). V dropped 3 bases and J dropped 3 bases, with 11 bases sitting between them. CDR1 and CDR2 from the germline V gene are SGHAT and FQDESV (reference sequence). This CDR3 is built from 15 residues. DNA for the CDR3: TGTGCCAGCAGCTTCGGGGGGCGACACACCGGGGAGCTGTTTTTT. Its protein product is CASSFGGRHTGELFF.

The chain is built from TRBV15 and TRBJ1-2; D might be TRBD1 (5 bases). This CDR3 is built from 13 residues. The V and J ends lost 3 bases and 4 bases respectively, with 9 bases between them. Looked up from germline, CDR1 is LNHNV and CDR2 is YYDKDF (reference sequence). CDR3 loop: CATSSGGRYGYTF. CDR3 in DNA: TGTGCCACCAGCAGTGGGGGACGCTATGGCTACACCTTC.

The rearrangement joins TRBV5-4 to TRBJ1-2; tentatively, D is TRBD1 (5 bases). V lost 0 bases to trimming and J lost 4 bases, with 13 bases between them. CDR1 and CDR2 (germline): SGHNT, YYREEE (reference sequence). The CDR3 consists of 15 residues. The CDR3 DNA reads as TGTGCCAGCAGCTTGGCCGGCAGGGCACGCTATGGCTACACCTTC. The encoded protein is CASSLAGRARYGYTF.

The genes are TRBV5-1 and TRBJ1-4; 7 bases agree with TRBD1. This CDR3 spans 15 amino acids. V lost 4 bases and J lost 4; bases outside the gene matches: 7. The germline gives CDR1 SGHRS, CDR2 YFSETQ. The CDR3 protein is CASSPTGQINEKLFF. CDR3 nucleotides: TGCGCCAGCAGCCCGACAGGGCAGATTAATGAAAAACTGTTTTTT.

The chain joins TRBV9 to TRBJ1-6; a possible D gene is TRBD1 (5 bases). Per the germline V gene, CDR1 is SGDLS and CDR2 is YYNGEE. V was pared by 4 bases and J by 4 bases, with 15 bases between. This CDR3 is built from 16 residues. CDR3 region: CASSPGTRDYNSPLHF. The CDR3 nucleotides are TGTGCCAGCAGCCCTGGGACCAGGGATTATAATTCACCCCTCCACTTT.

V usage is TRBV6-5 and J usage is TRBJ1-1, with a weak D call TRBD1 (6 bases). The CDR3 has 12 amino acids. The V gene lost 6 bases and the J gene lost 1 base, with 6 bases spanning the gap. CDR1 is MNHEY, CDR2 SVGAGI, per germline. The CDR3, as DNA: TGTGCCAGCAGACAGGGGAACACTGAAGCTTTCTTT. Amino acids: CASRQGNTEAFF.

The rearrangement joins TRBV7-9 to TRBJ1-4; D ambiguous. The CDR3 runs to 12 residues. Looked up from germline, CDR1 is SEHNR and CDR2 is FQNEAQ (reference sequence). The V gene lost 5 bases and the J gene lost 0 bases, with 1 base spanning the gap. CDR3 sequence (DNA): TGTGCCAGCAGCACAACTAATGAAAAACTGTTTTTT. Its translation: CASSTTNEKLFF.

The chain uses TRBV29-1 and TRBJ2-7; the match to TRBD1 covers 8 bases. CDR3 length equals 13 residues. Germline CDR1 reads SQVTM; CDR2 reads ANQGSEA. The J segment lost 5 bases and the V segment lost 7 bases, leaving 10 bases of the junction unmatched. The CDR3 DNA is TGCAGCGCCGACGGGCAGGGGGCGAACGAGCAGTACTTC. Encoded protein: CSADGQGANEQYF.

The chain is built from TRBV6-5 and TRBJ2-7; D remains ambiguous. Deletions cut 0 bases from V and 6 bases from J, with 15 bases between. The germline CDR1 and CDR2 sequences are MNHEY and SVGAGI. The CDR3 runs to 15 residues. CDR3 protein: CASSYSAPPAREQYF. DNA for the CDR3: TGTGCCAGCAGTTACTCCGCCCCGCCGGCTCGCGAGCAGTACTTC.

In its sample, this clone was seen once. V usage is TRBV19 and J usage is TRBJ1-4; 7 nucleotides line up with TRBD1. The germline CDR1 and CDR2 sequences are LNHDA and SQIVND (reference sequence). The CDR3 runs to 16 residues. The trim removed 5 bases at V and 0 bases at J, leaving 6 bases unmatched. CDR3 sequence reads: CASSPGQFTTNEKLFF. The CDR3 coding sequence is TGTGCCAGTAGTCCGGGACAGTTTACAACTAATGAAAAACTGTTTTTT. The entire variable domain, with the rest obtained from reference TRBV19 and TRBJ1-4, is as follows: DGGITQSPKYLFRKEGQNVTLSCEQNLNHDAMYWYRQDPGQGLRLIYYSQIVNDFQKGDIAEGYSVSREKKESFPLTVTSAQKNPTAFYLCASSPGQFTTNEKLFFGSGTQLSVL.

This clone is medium-sized in the sample. CDR3 nucleotide sequence: TGTGCCAGCAGTTACTCGGCTAGCGGGAAGGAGACCCAGTACTTC. Translation gives CASSYSASGKETQYF. The J gene is TRBJ2-5, the V gene TRBV6-6; 9 nucleotides agree with TRBD2. Trimming at V came to 0 bases and at J to 5 bases, leaving 4 bases not matched to a gene. This CDR3 spans 15 amino acids. Germline V gene lookup returns CDR1 MNHNY and CDR2 SVGAGI (reference sequence).

The chain links TRBV6-1 to TRBJ2-4; the D gene is possibly TRBD2 (7 bases). There are 12 residues in the CDR3. Germline loops: CDR1 MNHNS, CDR2 SASEGT. The V end was cut by 10 bases, the J end by 8 bases, with 15 bases between. CDR3 bases: TGTGCCACCAGGGGAGGGGGAGACATTCAGTACTTC. This codes for CATRGGGDIQYF.

This clone has more than one count but fewer than ten. The rearrangement uses TRBV14 and TRBJ2-1, with D maybe TRBD2 (5 bases). Germline V gene sequence: CDR1 SGHDN, CDR2 FVKESK. This CDR3 comprises 14 residues. Trimming pared 4 bases from V and 9 bases from J, leaving 16 bases between. The CDR3 DNA reads as TGTGCCAGCAGCCCCGTGATGGGTCGGGGTGAGCAGTTCTTC. Protein: CASSPVMGRGEQFF.

The chain couples TRBV9 to TRBJ1-4, with a tentative D call TRBD1 (6 bases). CDR3 length equals 19 residues. Germline CDR1 reads SGDLS; CDR2 reads YYNGEE. The V end was cut by 4 bases, the J end by 3 bases, with 25 bases between. As DNA, the CDR3 is TGTGCCAGCAGCCCCCTGGGGGCAGGGCTGGATGTAGCTAATGAAAAACTGTTTTTT. This codes for CASSPLGAGLDVANEKLFF.

CDR3 coding DNA: TGTGCCAGCTCACTTCAGGGTGGCGTTGAAAAACTGTTTTTT. This gives the protein CASSLQGGVEKLFF. J is TRBJ1-4 and V is TRBV18, with a weak D call TRBD1 (5 bases). Germline CDR1 is KGHSH and CDR2 is LQKENI. This CDR3 has 14 residues. V gave up 4 bases and J gave up 7 bases, with 13 bases separating them.

The chain links TRBV6-5 to TRBJ2-5; tentative D call: TRBD2 (6 bases). The germline gives CDR1 MNHEY, CDR2 SVGAGI. With 2 bases removed from V and 5 bases from J, the gap between germline ends came to 12 bases. The CDR3 spans 14 residues. CDR3 in DNA: TGTGCCAGCAGTTACCTCGGGACTCCCGAGACCCAGTACTTC. This gives the protein CASSYLGTPETQYF.

The CDR3 DNA reads as TGTGCCAGCAGTTACTCGCAGACTAAGCCCTACTACGAGCAGTACTTC. Its protein is CASSYSQTKPYYEQYF. The rearrangement links TRBV6-6 to TRBJ2-7, with a possible D match to TRBD2 (5 bases). V gave up 0 bases and J gave up 3 bases, with 15 bases separating them. CDR1 is MNHNY, CDR2 SVGAGI, per germline (reference sequence). CDR3 size: 16 residues.

The chain is built from TRBV18 and TRBJ2-2; 7 nucleotides agree with TRBD1. CDR1 and CDR2 from the germline V gene are KGHSH and LQKENI. The CDR3 loop spans 16 amino acids. Trimming removed 3 bases from V and 0 bases from J; junction bases left unmatched: 4. CDR3 amino acids: CASSPYGTANTGELFF. The CDR3 coding sequence is TGTGCCAGCTCACCTTACGGGACAGCGAACACCGGGGAGCTGTTTTTT.

The chain recombines TRBV2 with TRBJ2-7; D might be TRBD1 (6 bases). The CDR3 loop spans 14 amino acids. CDR1 and CDR2 (germline): SNHLY, FYNNEI. Trimming left V 10 bases short and J 1 base short, with 17 bases between. CDR3 nucleotide sequence: TGTGCCACCTGTAACAGGGTAGGATCCTACGAGCAGTACTTC. It codes for CATCNRVGSYEQYF.

The chain links TRBV6-5 to TRBJ1-5, with a tentative D call TRBD1 (5 bases). The ends were cut back, 6 bases at V and 7 bases at J, with 16 bases in the middle. The CDR3 is 14 amino acids. Germline V lookup: CDR1 MNHEY, CDR2 SVGAGI. CDR3 in amino acids: CASRGGQRGQPQHF. The DNA for the CDR3 is TGTGCCAGCAGGGGAGGACAAAGGGGACAGCCCCAGCATTTT.

The chain links TRBV30 to TRBJ1-1; D is uncertain. Per the germline V gene, CDR1 is GTSNPN and CDR2 is SVGIG (reference sequence). The V end lost 0 bases, the J end lost 5 bases, and 7 bases lay between the germline ends. This CDR3 region has 12 residues. The CDR3 spells CAWSVAGTEAFF. The DNA of the CDR3 is TGTGCCTGGAGTGTAGCCGGAACTGAAGCTTTCTTT.

The chain combines TRBV18 with TRBJ1-2, with D hard to call. The ends were cut back, 4 bases at V and 6 bases at J, with 9 bases in the middle. This CDR3 has 12 amino acids. Germline V gene sequence: CDR1 KGHSH, CDR2 LQKENI. This CDR3 is CASSLTGDGYTF. The CDR3 nucleotides are TGTGCCAGCTCACTCACCGGGGATGGCTACACCTTC.

Turning to this clone: One end of the junction does not line up with germline, which may come from a read error. The chain uses TRBV18 and TRBJ1-1; D is undetermined. Per the germline V gene, CDR1 is KGHSH and CDR2 is LQKENI. This CDR3 is built from 13 residues. CDR3 region: CASSPQKNTEAFF. The CDR3 DNA sequence: TGTGCCAGCTCTCCACAGAAAAACACTGAAGCTTTCTTT.

This chain uses TRBV13 with TRBJ2-7; D not resolved. V lost 2 bases, J lost 1 base, and 3 bases lay in between. CDR1 and CDR2 (germline): PRHDT, FYEKMQ (reference sequence). There are 12 residues in the CDR3. CDR3 residues: CASSLQSYEQYF. CDR3 bases: TGTGCCAGCAGCTTACAGTCCTACGAGCAGTACTTC.